A single T cell receptor beta chain is shown here with its context. A J-beta primer mix and a sample-barcoded 5' primer were used in a second PCR of roughly 6 to 11 cycles. TCRdb reanalysed the 5' RACE reads using MiXCR and keeps one entry per CDR3 protein. The table records roughly 700,000 distinct CDR3 sequences, 49% of them present only once. The data originate from a study of blood T cells in healthy people across ages. The receptor's source is a woman in her fifties or sixties in good health. Sample: blood.

The CDR3 reads CSGLAVSSYNEQFF. CDR3 DNA sequence: TGCAGTGGGCTAGCGGTAAGCTCCTACAATGAGCAGTTCTTC. The rearrangement joins TRBV20-1 to TRBJ2-1; 7 positions match TRBD2. This CDR3 is 14 amino acids long. Germline V CDR1 and CDR2: DFQATT, SNEGSKA (reference sequence). V gave up 7 bases and J gave up 0 bases; unmatched junction bases: 6.